This T cell receptor beta chain comes out of a study of immune evolution from preneoplasia to lung adenocarcinoma. This clone was recorded once. Here immunoSEQ multiplex PCR was the method, and the copy in TCRdb shows in-frame clones only, minus some. The sample lists 6,500 to 9,500 clones; about 85% were seen once. Germline loops: CDR1 SGHDT, CDR2 YYEEEE. With V trimmed by 3 bases and J by 0 bases, 3 bases remained unmatched. The CDR3 has 15 residues. The source of this sequence is an older person with lung adenocarcinoma. The chain has TRBV5-6 and TRBJ2-3; 8 bases line up with TRBD2. The sample was FFPE minimally invasive lung adenocarcinoma tissue. The CDR3 region is CASSSLAASTDTQYF. CDR3 nucleotides: TGTGCCAGCAGCTCACTAGCGGCAAGCACAGATACGCAGTATTTT.